Each of the 10 T cell receptor beta chains below was sequenced from the same sample in a study of blood T cells in healthy people across ages. With a J-beta primer mix and a sample-barcoded 5' primer, a second PCR ran 7 to 11 cycles. One entry per CDR3 protein results from TCRdb running MiXCR on the 5' RACE reads. Among around 990,000 distinct CDR3 sequences listed, around 25% were seen once. The same specimen was also included in a second study, on T cells of mothers and their children.

The sequenced sample was blood. Every receptor here comes from a girl aged 2-9 years in good health.

The chain carries TRBV29-1 and TRBJ2-5; D gene uncertain. TRBJ2-7 explains the end of the DNA better; the J call may be wrong. CDR1 SQVTM and CDR2 ANQGSEA come from the germline V gene. The CDR3 covers 14 residues. CDR3 sequence reads: CSVADGPPKVEQYF. CDR3 DNA: TGCAGCGTTGCGGATGGACCCCCAAAGGTCGAGCAGTACTTC.

The V gene is TRBV27, the J gene TRBJ2-3, with 10 positions matching TRBD2. Per the germline V gene, CDR1 is MNHEY and CDR2 is SMNVEV (reference sequence). The J segment lost 1 base and the V segment lost 7 bases, leaving 5 bases of the junction unmatched. This CDR3 is built from 15 residues. The CDR3, as DNA: TGTGCCAGCACTACCGGGACTAGCGGCACAGATACGCAGTATTTT. The encoded protein is CASTTGTSGTDTQYF.

The chain couples TRBV20-1 to TRBJ2-3; D not certain. The CDR3 is 13 amino acids. Per germline, CDR1 DFQATT and CDR2 SNEGSKA (reference sequence). V shed 3 bases and J shed 2 bases, with 9 bases lying between them. For the CDR3, the DNA is TGCAGTGCTAGCGGTCAGTCCACAGATACGCAGTATTTT. Translated, it gives CSASGQSTDTQYF.

This clonotype appeared a few times. The J gene is TRBJ1-1, the V gene TRBV27; D not certain. There are 15 residues in the CDR3. Trimming left V 10 bases short and J 5 bases short, with 23 bases between. From germline, CDR1 is MNHEY and CDR2 SMNVEV (reference sequence). The CDR3 coding sequence is TGTGCCAACCGAAATATGGGGATGATGAGGACTGAAGCTTTCTTT. Protein sequence: CANRNMGMMRTEAFF.

V and J are TRBV29-1 and TRBJ2-1; D is undetermined. The CDR3 has 11 residues. Between the trimmed V and J ends, which lost 4 bases and 9 bases, there was a span of 10 bases. CDR1 SQVTM and CDR2 ANQGSEA come from the germline V gene. Here the CDR3 reads CSVVTVGEQFF. The DNA for the CDR3 is TGCAGCGTTGTCACAGTGGGTGAGCAGTTCTTC.

The chain carries TRBV20-1 and TRBJ1-4, with 8 bases identical to TRBD1. Germline V lookup: CDR1 DFQATT, CDR2 SNEGSKA (reference sequence). CDR3 length: 14 amino acids. Unmatched junction bases numbered 7, after V lost 5 bases and J lost 5 bases. The CDR3 protein is CSAFQGAANEKLFF. CDR3 DNA sequence: TGCAGTGCTTTTCAGGGGGCCGCGAATGAAAAACTGTTTTTT.

A remark on this clonotype: Since a much larger clone is just one base distant, this may be a read error. This chain links TRBV4-1 with TRBJ2-7; D not resolved. From germline, CDR1 is MGHRA and CDR2 YSYEKL. This CDR3 region has 14 residues. Written as DNA, the CDR3 is TGCGCCGGCAGCCGTAGTCAGGACTCCTACGAGCAGTACTTC. This translates into CAGSRSQDSYEQYF.

This clonotype has only a few counts. This chain joins TRBV7-9 and TRBJ1-2, with D possibly being TRBD1 (5 bases). The CDR3 consists of 16 residues. Trimming shortened V by 5 bases and J by 1 base, and 17 bases separated the two germline ends. Germline-derived CDR1 and CDR2 are SEHNR and FQNEAQ (reference sequence). CDR3 residues: CASSTIGGTVNYGYTF. DNA for the CDR3: TGTGCCAGCAGCACGATCGGAGGGACTGTTAACTATGGCTACACCTTC. Filled out from reference TRBV7-9 and TRBJ1-2, the complete variable domain reads DTGVSQNPRHKITKRGQNVTFRCDPISEHNRLYWYRQTLGQGPEFLTYFQNEAQLEKSRLLSDRFSAERPKGSFSTLEIQRTEQGDSAMYLCASSTIGGTVNYGYTFGSGTRLTVV.

The gene calls are TRBV20-1 and TRBJ2-2; 11 bases are a match to TRBD1. In germline, CDR1 is DFQATT, CDR2 SNEGSKA (reference sequence). This CDR3 is 14 amino acids long. Losses at the gene ends were 2 bases for V and 5 bases for J; bases not matched to a gene: 1. Here the CDR3 reads CSARWDRGTGELFF. The CDR3 DNA follows: TGCAGTGCTAGATGGGACAGGGGGACCGGGGAGCTGTTTTTT.

The chain combines TRBV4-1 with TRBJ1-5; D uncertain. CDR1 and CDR2 (germline): MGHRA, YSYEKL. V gave up 1 base and J gave up 2 bases, with 6 bases separating them. The CDR3 contains 14 residues. CDR3: CASSQVGGNQPQHF. The CDR3 DNA reads as TGCGCCAGCAGCCAAGTCGGCGGCAATCAGCCCCAGCATTTT.